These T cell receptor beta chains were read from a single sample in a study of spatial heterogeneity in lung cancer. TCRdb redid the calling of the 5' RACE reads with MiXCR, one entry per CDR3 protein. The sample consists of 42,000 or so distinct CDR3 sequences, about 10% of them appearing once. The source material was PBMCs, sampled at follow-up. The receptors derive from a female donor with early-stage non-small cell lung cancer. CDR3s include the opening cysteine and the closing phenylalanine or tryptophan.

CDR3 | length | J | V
CASKYTSVGYNEQFF | 15 | TRBJ2-1 | TRBV6-2/TRBV6-3
CSARWPVGDQPQHF | 14 | TRBJ1-5 | TRBV20-1
CSVEARRNEQFF | 12 | TRBJ2-1 | TRBV29-1
CASSQERAPTDTQYF | 15 | TRBJ2-3 | TRBV4-3
CASSLDRAINQPQHF | 15 | TRBJ1-5 | TRBV7-2
CASSLAGVGTEAFF | 14 | TRBJ1-1 | TRBV7-9
CASRPPSAGGGTEAFF | 16 | TRBJ1-1 | TRBV7-9
CASTPKRGPDTQYF | 14 | TRBJ2-3 | TRBV19
CSASSGGVFSQFF | 13 | TRBJ2-1 | TRBV20-1
CASSYGQTTYEQYF | 14 | TRBJ2-7 | TRBV6-5
CASSQERDRGRSKLFF | 16 | TRBJ1-4 | TRBV4-3
CASSYSRVEEKLFF | 14 | TRBJ1-4 | TRBV6-5
CATSGRGSQETQYF | 14 | TRBJ2-5 | TRBV24-1
CSVTKGQTGSYEQYF | 15 | TRBJ2-7 | TRBV20-1
CASSEDSAGNTIYF | 14 | TRBJ1-3 | TRBV10-1
CAWSRGEGTEAFF | 13 | TRBJ1-1 | TRBV30
CASSSTGTSGPGELFF | 16 | TRBJ2-2 | TRBV5-6
CASSQGERVSQYF | 13 | TRBJ2-3 | TRBV3-1
CASSPPLDYNSPLHF | 15 | TRBJ1-6 | TRBV18
CASGSGQSTDTQYF | 14 | TRBJ2-3 | TRBV5-1
CASSQRGSGGNTGELFF | 17 | TRBJ2-2 | TRBV3-1
CASSFLAGGRPGELFF | 16 | TRBJ2-2 | TRBV27
CASSFPPSFSEAFF | 14 | TRBJ1-1 | TRBV7-9
CSARSGGANEQFF | 13 | TRBJ2-1 | TRBV29-1
CASSLGTGDRNEKLFF | 16 | TRBJ1-4 | TRBV7-6
CATSRGGDTQYF | 12 | TRBJ2-3 | TRBV15
CASSPGQGGMNTEAFF | 16 | TRBJ1-1 | TRBV18
CARLRGVELYEQYF | 14 | TRBJ2-7 | TRBV23-1
CASSSRTGQTEKLFF | 15 | TRBJ1-4 | TRBV5-1